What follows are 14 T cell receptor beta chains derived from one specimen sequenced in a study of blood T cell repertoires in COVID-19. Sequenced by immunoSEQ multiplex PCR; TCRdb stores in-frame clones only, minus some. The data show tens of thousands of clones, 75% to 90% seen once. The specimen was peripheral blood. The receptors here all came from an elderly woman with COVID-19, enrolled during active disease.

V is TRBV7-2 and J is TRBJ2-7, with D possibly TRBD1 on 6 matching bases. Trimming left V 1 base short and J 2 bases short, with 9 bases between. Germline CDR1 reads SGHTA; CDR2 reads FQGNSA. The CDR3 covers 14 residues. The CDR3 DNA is TGTGCCAGCAGCTTAGTCAGGGGAACCTACGAGCAGTACTTC. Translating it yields CASSLVRGTYEQYF.

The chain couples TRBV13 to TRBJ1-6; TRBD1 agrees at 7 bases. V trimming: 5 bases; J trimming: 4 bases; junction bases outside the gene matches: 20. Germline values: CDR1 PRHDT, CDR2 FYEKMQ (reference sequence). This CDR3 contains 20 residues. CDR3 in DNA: TGTGCCAGCAGCCGACAAGAACCTCTAATCGGGACAGAGTATAATTCACCCCTCCACTTT. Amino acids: CASSRQEPLIGTEYNSPLHF.

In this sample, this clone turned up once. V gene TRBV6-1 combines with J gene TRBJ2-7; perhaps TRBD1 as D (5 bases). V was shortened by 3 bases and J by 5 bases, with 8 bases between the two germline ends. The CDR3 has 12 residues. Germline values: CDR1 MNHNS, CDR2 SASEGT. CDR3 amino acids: CASSDRVDEQYF. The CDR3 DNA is TGTGCCAGCAGTGACAGGGTCGACGAGCAGTACTTC.

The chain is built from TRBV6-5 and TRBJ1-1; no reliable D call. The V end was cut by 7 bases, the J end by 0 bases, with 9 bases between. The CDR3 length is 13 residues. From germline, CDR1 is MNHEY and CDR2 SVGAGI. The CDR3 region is CASTREMNTEAFF. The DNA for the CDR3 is TGTGCCAGCACTAGAGAAATGAACACTGAAGCTTTCTTT.

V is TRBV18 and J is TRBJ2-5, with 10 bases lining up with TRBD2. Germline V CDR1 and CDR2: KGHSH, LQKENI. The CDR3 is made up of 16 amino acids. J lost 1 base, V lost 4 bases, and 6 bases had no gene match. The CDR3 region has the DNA TGTGCCAGCTCACGGACTAGCGGAGACCTCCAAGAGACCCAGTACTTC. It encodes CASSRTSGDLQETQYF.

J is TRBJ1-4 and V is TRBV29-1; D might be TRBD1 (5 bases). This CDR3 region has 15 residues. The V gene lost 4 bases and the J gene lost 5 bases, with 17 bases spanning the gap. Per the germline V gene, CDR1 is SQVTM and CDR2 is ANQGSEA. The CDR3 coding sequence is TGCAGCGTTGCCAGCGACGACAGATTCAATGAAAAACTGTTTTTT. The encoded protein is CSVASDDRFNEKLFF.

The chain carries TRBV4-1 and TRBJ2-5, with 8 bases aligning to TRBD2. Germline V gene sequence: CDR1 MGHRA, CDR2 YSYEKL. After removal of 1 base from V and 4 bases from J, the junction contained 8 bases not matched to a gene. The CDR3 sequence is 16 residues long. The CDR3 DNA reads TGCGCCAGCAGCCAAGGCGAACTAGCGGCCTTAGAGACCCAGTACTTC. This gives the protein CASSQGELAALETQYF.

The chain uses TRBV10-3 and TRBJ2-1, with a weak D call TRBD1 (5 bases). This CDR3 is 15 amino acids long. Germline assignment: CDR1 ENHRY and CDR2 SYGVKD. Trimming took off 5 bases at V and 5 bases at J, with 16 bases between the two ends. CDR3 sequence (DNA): TGTGCCATCAGTCAACCAGGGATTCCCAACAATGAGCAGTTCTTC. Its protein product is CAISQPGIPNNEQFF.

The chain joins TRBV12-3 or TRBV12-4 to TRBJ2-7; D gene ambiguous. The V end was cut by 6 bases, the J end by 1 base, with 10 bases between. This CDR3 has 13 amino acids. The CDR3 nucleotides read TGTGCCAGCAGCCAGACACATTCCTACGAGCAGTACTTC. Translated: CASSQTHSYEQYF.

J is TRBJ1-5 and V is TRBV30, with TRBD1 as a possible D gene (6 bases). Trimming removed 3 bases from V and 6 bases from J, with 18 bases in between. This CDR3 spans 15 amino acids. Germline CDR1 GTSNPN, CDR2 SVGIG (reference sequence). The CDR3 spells CAWRRGQGKGQPQHF. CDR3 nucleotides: TGTGCCTGGAGGCGAGGCCAGGGGAAAGGTCAGCCCCAGCATTTT.

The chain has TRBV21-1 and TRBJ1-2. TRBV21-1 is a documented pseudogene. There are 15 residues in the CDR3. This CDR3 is CASSPREDTAYGYTF. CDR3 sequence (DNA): TGTGCCAGCAGCCCCCGGGAGGATACCGCCTATGGCTACACCTTC.

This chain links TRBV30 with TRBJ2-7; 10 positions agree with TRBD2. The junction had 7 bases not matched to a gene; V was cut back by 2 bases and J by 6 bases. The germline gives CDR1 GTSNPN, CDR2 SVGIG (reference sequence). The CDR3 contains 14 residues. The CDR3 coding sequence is TGTGCCTGGAGTATAGGGACTAGCGCGCGCGAGCAGTACTTC. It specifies CAWSIGTSAREQYF.

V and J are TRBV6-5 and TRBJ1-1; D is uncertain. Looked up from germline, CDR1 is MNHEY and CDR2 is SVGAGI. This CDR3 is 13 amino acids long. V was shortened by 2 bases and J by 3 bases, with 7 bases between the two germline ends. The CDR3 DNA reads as TGTGCCAGCAGTTACCTTGGGCACACTGAAGCTTTCTTT. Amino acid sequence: CASSYLGHTEAFF.

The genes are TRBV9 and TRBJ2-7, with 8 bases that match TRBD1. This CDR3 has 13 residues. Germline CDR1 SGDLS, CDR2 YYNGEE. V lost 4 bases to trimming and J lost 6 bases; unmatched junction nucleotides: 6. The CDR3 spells CASSPRTGREQYF. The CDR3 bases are TGTGCCAGCAGCCCCCGGACAGGGCGCGAGCAGTACTTC. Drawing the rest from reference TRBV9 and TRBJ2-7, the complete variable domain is DSGVTQTPKHLITATGQRVTLRCSPRSGDLSVYWYQQSLDQGLQFLIQYYNGEERAKGNILERFSAQQFPDLHSELNLSSLELGDSALYFCASSPRTGREQYFGPGTRLTVT.